This TCR beta chain emerged from a study of T cell repertoires in cytomegalovirus infection. This clonotype was picked up a small number of times. What it binds is not known. V shed 1 base and J shed 7 bases, with 17 bases lying between them. There are 16 residues in the CDR3. CDR1 and CDR2 (germline): SGHNT, YENEEA. One entry per CDR3 protein, called by TCRdb with MiXCR from the reads. This table holds approximately 220,000 distinct CDR3 sequences, approximately 38% found once. This clonotype was obtained from a human donor in good health (CMV status not recorded). Some clones in this sample may be carry-over from other donors' samples. This sequence joins TRBV11-3 and TRBJ2-1, with D perhaps matching TRBD2 (6 bases). The sample in question was CD8+ T cells from cultured PBMCs, obtained from culture after CMV antigen stimulation. The CDR3 reads CASSLALGGIENEQFF. Here the CDR3 DNA reads TGTGCCAGCAGCTTAGCCTTGGGGGGAATCGAGAATGAGCAGTTCTTC.